This T cell receptor (beta chain) was observed in a study of blood T cells in healthy people across ages. A J-beta primer mix and a sample-barcoded 5' primer were used in a second PCR of about 7 to 12 cycles. TCRdb used MiXCR to reprocess the 5' RACE reads, holding one entry per CDR3 protein. The sample contains more than 700,000 distinct CDR3 sequences, about 45% of which appear only once. J gave up 7 bases and V 0 bases, and 13 bases lay outside the gene matches. CDR1 is MNHEY and CDR2 is SVGEGT in the germline V gene. The CDR3 is made up of 18 amino acids. The chain joins TRBV6-2 or TRBV6-3 to TRBJ2-7, with TRBD1 matching 12 bases. The sequencing sample was made of blood. This TCR was recovered from a man older than 75 in good health. CDR3 DNA sequence: TGTGCCAGCAGTTACTCCGGGGGACAGGGGGCGGCCTACAATGAGCAGTACTTC. It translates to CASSYSGGQGAAYNEQYF.